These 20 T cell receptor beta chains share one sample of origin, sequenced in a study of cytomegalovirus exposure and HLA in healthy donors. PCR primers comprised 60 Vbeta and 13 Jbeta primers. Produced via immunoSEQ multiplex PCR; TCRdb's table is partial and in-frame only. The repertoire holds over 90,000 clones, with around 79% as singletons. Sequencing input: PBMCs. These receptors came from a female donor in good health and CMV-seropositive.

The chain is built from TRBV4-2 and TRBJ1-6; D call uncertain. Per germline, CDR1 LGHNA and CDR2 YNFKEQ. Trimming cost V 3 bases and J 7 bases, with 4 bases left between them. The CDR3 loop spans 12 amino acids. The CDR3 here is CASSHQNSPLHF. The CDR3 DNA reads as TGTGCCAGCAGCCACCAGAATTCACCCCTCCACTTT.

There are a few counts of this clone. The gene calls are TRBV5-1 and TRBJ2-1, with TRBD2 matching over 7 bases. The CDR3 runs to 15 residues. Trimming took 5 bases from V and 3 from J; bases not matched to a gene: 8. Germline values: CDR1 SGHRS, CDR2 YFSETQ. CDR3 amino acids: CASSPSGRGYNEQFF. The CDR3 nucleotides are TGCGCCAGCAGTCCATCAGGGAGGGGCTACAATGAGCAGTTCTTC.

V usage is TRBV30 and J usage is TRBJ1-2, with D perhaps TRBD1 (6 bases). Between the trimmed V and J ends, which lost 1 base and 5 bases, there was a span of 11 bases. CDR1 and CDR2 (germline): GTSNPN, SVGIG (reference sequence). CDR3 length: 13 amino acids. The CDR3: CAWSEGEGYGYTF. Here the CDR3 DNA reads TGTGCCTGGAGTGAGGGGGAGGGGTATGGCTACACCTTC. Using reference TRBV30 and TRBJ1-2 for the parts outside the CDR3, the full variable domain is SQTIHQWPATLVQPVGSPLSLECTVEGTSNPNLYWYRQAAGRGLQLLFYSVGIGQISSEVPQNLSASRPQDRQFILSSKKLLLSDSGFYLCAWSEGEGYGYTFGSGTRLTVV.

CDR3 in amino acids: CSVDRLGDYGYTF. The CDR3 nucleotides read TGCAGCGTTGATCGTTTGGGAGACTATGGCTACACCTTC. The chain couples TRBV29-1 to TRBJ1-2, with D unresolved. V gave up 3 bases and J gave up 3 bases, with 11 bases separating them. CDR3 length: 13 amino acids. The germline V gene encodes CDR1 SQVTM and CDR2 ANQGSEA. Variable domain in full (rest from reference TRBV29-1 and TRBJ1-2): SAVISQKPSRDICQRGTSLTIQCQVDSQVTMMFWYRQQPGQSLTLIATANQGSEATYESGFVIDKFPISRPNLTFSTLTVSNMSPEDSSIYLCSVDRLGDYGYTFGSGTRLTVV.

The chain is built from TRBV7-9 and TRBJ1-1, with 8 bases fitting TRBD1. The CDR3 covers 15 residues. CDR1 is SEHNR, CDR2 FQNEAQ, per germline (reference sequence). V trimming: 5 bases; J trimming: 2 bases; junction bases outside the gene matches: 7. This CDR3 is CASSGADRGNTEAFF. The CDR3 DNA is TGTGCCAGCAGCGGGGCCGACAGGGGTAACACTGAAGCTTTCTTT. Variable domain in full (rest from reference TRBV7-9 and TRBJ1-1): DTGVSQNPRHKITKRGQNVTFRCDPISEHNRLYWYRQTLGQGPEFLTYFQNEAQLEKSRLLSDRFSAERPKGSFSTLEIQRTEQGDSAMYLCASSGADRGNTEAFFGQGTRLTVV.

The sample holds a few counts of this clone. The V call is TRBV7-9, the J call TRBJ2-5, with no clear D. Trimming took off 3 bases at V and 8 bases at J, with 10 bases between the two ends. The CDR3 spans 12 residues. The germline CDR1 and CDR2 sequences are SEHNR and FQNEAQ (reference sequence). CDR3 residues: CASSFERDTQYF. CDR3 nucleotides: TGTGCCAGCAGCTTTGAAAGAGATACCCAGTACTTC.

CDR3 amino acids: CASSLEGEGNQPQHF. In DNA, the CDR3 is TGTGCCAGCAGCTTAGAGGGAGAGGGCAATCAGCCCCAGCATTTT. This sequence joins TRBV7-9 and TRBJ1-5; no reliable D call. Germline V gives CDR1 SEHNR, CDR2 FQNEAQ (reference sequence). Trimming cost V 1 base and J 2 bases, with 9 bases left between them. This CDR3 comprises 15 residues.

The CDR3 DNA reads as TGTGCCTCCCAGGGGTTCGGACAAGAGACCCAGTACTTC. It specifies CASQGFGQETQYF. The V gene is TRBV10-3, the J gene TRBJ2-5; tentatively, D is TRBD1 (6 bases). CDR1 is ENHRY and CDR2 is SYGVKD in the germline V gene. This CDR3 region has 13 residues. V shed 11 bases and J shed 2 bases, with 15 bases lying between them.

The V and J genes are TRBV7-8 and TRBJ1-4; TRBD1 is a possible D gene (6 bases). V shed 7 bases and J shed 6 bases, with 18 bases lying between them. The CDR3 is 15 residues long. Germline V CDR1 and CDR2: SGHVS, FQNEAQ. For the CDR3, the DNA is TGTGCCAGCACCCCTCGGGGGGGGGCGTATGAAAAACTGTTTTTT. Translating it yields CASTPRGGAYEKLFF.

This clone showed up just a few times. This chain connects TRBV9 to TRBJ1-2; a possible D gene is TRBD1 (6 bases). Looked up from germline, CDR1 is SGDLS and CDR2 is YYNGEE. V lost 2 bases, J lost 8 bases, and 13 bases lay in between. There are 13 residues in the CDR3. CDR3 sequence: CASSVGGGFGYTF. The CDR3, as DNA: TGTGCCAGCAGCGTGGGAGGGGGATTCGGCTACACCTTC.

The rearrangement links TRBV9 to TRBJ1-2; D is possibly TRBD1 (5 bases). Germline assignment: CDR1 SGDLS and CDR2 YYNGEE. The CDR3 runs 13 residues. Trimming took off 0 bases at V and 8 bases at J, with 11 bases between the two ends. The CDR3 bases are TGTGCCAGCAGCGTAGCCGGGGCGGGGGGCTACACCTTC. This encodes CASSVAGAGGYTF.

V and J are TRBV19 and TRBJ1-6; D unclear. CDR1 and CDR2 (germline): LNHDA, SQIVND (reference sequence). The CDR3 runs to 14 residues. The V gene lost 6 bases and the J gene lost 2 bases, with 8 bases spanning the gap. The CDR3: CASRSGAYNSPLHF. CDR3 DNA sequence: TGTGCCAGTAGGTCCGGGGCCTATAATTCACCCCTCCACTTT.

CDR3 sequence reads: CASSQGNARGLKGNTIYF. The CDR3, as DNA: TGCGCCAGCAGCCAAGGCAACGCGAGGGGGCTAAAGGGAAACACCATATATTTT. The chain joins TRBV4-1 to TRBJ1-3; TRBD1 aligns across 7 bases. Germline values: CDR1 MGHRA, CDR2 YSYEKL. The CDR3 loop spans 18 amino acids. After removal of 1 base from V and 4 bases from J, the junction contained 13 bases not matched to a gene.

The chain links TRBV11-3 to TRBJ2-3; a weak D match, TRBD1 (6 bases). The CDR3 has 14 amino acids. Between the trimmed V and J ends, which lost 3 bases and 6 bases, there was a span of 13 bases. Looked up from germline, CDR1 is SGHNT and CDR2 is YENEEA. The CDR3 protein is CASSFRGYSDTQYF. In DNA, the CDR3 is TGTGCCAGCAGCTTCAGGGGTTATTCGGATACGCAGTATTTT. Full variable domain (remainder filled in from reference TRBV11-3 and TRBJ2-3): EAGVVQSPRYKIIEKKQPVAFWCNPISGHNTLYWYLQNLGQGPELLIRYENEEAVDDSQLPKDRFSAERLKGVDSTLKIQPAELGDSAVYLCASSFRGYSDTQYFGPGTRLTVL.

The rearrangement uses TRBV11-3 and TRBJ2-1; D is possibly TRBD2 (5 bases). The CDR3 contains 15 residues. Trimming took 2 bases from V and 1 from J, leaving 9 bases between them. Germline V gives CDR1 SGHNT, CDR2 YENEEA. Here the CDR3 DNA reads TGTGCCAGCAGCTTAAACAAGCGGTCCTACAATGAGCAGTTCTTC. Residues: CASSLNKRSYNEQFF.

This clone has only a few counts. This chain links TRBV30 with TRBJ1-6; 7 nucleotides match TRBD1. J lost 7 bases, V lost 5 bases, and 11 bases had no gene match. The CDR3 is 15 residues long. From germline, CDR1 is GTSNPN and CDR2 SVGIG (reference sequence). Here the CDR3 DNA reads TGTGCCTGGGCGTCCGGGACAGTGGGAAATTCACCCCTCCACTTT. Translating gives CAWASGTVGNSPLHF.

CDR3 DNA: TGTGCCAGCAGCTTTCTTGCGGGGGGGGCAGATACGCAGTATTTT. This gives the protein CASSFLAGGADTQYF. This chain connects TRBV7-6 to TRBJ2-3; 9 bases fit TRBD2. V was pared by 3 bases and J by 4 bases, with 5 bases of the junction left unmatched. Germline-derived CDR1 and CDR2 are SGHVS and FNYEAQ. This CDR3 comprises 15 residues.

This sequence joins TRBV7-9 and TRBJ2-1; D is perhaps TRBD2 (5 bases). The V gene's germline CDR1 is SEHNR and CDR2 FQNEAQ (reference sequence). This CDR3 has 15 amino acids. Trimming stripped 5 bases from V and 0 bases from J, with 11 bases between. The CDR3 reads CASSNLRDSYNEQFF. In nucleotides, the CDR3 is TGTGCCAGCAGCAACTTACGGGACTCCTACAATGAGCAGTTCTTC. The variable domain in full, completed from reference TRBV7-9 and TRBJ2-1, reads DTGVSQNPRHKITKRGQNVTFRCDPISEHNRLYWYRQTLGQGPEFLTYFQNEAQLEKSRLLSDRFSAERPKGSFSTLEIQRTEQGDSAMYLCASSNLRDSYNEQFFGPGTRLTVL.

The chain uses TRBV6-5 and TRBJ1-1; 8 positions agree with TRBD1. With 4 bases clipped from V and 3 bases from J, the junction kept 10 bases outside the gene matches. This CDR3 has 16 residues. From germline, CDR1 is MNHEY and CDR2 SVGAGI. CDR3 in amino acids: CASSSLSGGGYTEAFF. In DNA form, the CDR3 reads TGTGCCAGCAGTTCCCTCTCAGGGGGCGGTTACACTGAAGCTTTCTTT.

CDR3 nucleotide sequence: TGTGCCAGCAGCCTACTGGGACAGACCACAGATACGCAGTATTTT. Its translation: CASSLLGQTTDTQYF. The rearrangement uses TRBV7-6 and TRBJ2-3, with 7 bases fitting TRBD1. V shed 5 bases and J 2 bases; nucleotides not matched to a gene: 7. The germline V gene has CDR1 SGHVS and CDR2 FNYEAQ. This CDR3 has 15 residues.